The 25 T cell receptor beta chains in this list originate from one sample, sequenced in a study of blood T cell repertoires in COVID-19. Sequencing used immunoSEQ multiplex PCR; TCRdb keeps in-frame clones, though not all of them. The sample shows roughly 100,000 clones, approximately 80% of them seen only once. The sample taken for sequencing was peripheral blood. The receptors here all came from a human donor in a cohort sampled during active COVID-19.

The rearrangement links TRBV7-3 to TRBJ2-3, with D perhaps TRBD2 (5 bases). The V gene's germline CDR1 is SGHTA and CDR2 FQGTGA. The CDR3 has 14 amino acids. V was cut by 2 bases and J by 6 bases, with 12 bases left in between. The CDR3 spells CASSLELASDTQYF. In DNA, the CDR3 is TGTGCCAGCAGCTTAGAGCTAGCCAGTGATACGCAGTATTTT.

The V gene is TRBV5-6, the J gene TRBJ1-2, with 7 bases that match TRBD1. The ends lost 3 bases at V and 4 bases at J; junction bases unmatched: 9. The CDR3 is made up of 15 amino acids. Germline V lookup: CDR1 SGHDT, CDR2 YYEEEE. In DNA, the CDR3 is TGTGCCAGCAGCTCGAAGACAGGGACGGGCTATGGCTACACCTTC. This encodes CASSSKTGTGYGYTF.

The V and J genes are TRBV3-1 (or the pseudogene TRBV3-2) and TRBJ1-1; D call uncertain. CDR3 length: 13 amino acids. V lost 1 base and J lost 4, with 7 bases in between. Germline V gene sequence: CDR1 LGHDT, CDR2 YNNKEL (reference sequence). The CDR3: CASSQAGGTEAFF. The CDR3 nucleotides are TGTGCCAGCAGCCAAGCTGGCGGCACTGAAGCTTTCTTT.

The chain joins TRBV7-2 to TRBJ1-5, with unresolved D. Per germline, CDR1 SGHTA and CDR2 FQGNSA. CDR3 length: 16 residues. The germline V and J ends were trimmed by 4 bases and 2 bases, with 15 bases remaining between them. CDR3 coding DNA: TGTGCCAGCAGCTCCTCCGGGTCCCTCCGCAATCAGCCCCAGCATTTT. This translates into CASSSSGSLRNQPQHF.

This clone was seen a handful of times. This sequence joins TRBV30 and TRBJ1-4, with unresolved D. The germline V gene encodes CDR1 GTSNPN and CDR2 SVGIG (reference sequence). Trimming left V 6 bases short and J 8 bases short, with 13 bases between. The length of the CDR3 is 12 residues. Here the CDR3 reads CACTRLEEKLFF. The CDR3 nucleotides read TGTGCCTGTACTCGACTCGAGGAAAAACTGTTTTTT.

The rearrangement joins TRBV3-1 (or the pseudogene TRBV3-2) to TRBJ1-4; a weak D match, TRBD1 (6 bases). The V end lost 0 bases, the J end lost 6 bases, and 14 bases lay between the germline ends. Germline CDR1 LGHDT, CDR2 YNNKEL (reference sequence). This CDR3 is built from 16 residues. CDR3 amino acids: CASSQEGSRTDEKLFF. In DNA form, the CDR3 reads TGTGCCAGCAGCCAAGAAGGGTCCCGGACAGATGAAAAACTGTTTTTT.

V usage is TRBV6-5 and J usage is TRBJ1-1; tentative D call: TRBD1 (5 bases). This CDR3 contains 14 residues. The germline V gene encodes CDR1 MNHEY and CDR2 SVGAGI. With 2 bases removed from V and 3 bases from J, the gap between germline ends came to 10 bases. CDR3 amino acids: CASSYTVGDTEAFF. The CDR3 DNA is TGTGCCAGCAGTTACACGGTAGGGGACACTGAAGCTTTCTTT.

The V call is TRBV27, the J call TRBJ2-5; perhaps TRBD1 as D (5 bases). Trimming removed 9 bases at V and 10 bases at J, with 9 bases between. CDR3 length: 9 residues. In germline, CDR1 is MNHEY, CDR2 SMNVEV (reference sequence). The CDR3 bases are TGTGCCAGAAGTCAGGGCCAGTACTTC. It translates to CARSQGQYF.

The chain couples TRBV4-1 to TRBJ1-5, with D possibly TRBD1 on 6 matching bases. CDR1 is MGHRA, CDR2 YSYEKL, per germline. V dropped 2 bases and J dropped 3 bases, with 14 bases sitting between them. The CDR3 spans 16 residues. The DNA of the CDR3 is TGCGCCAGCAGCCAACCCACAGGGCCTGCCAATCAGCCCCAGCATTTT. Residues: CASSQPTGPANQPQHF.

The rearrangement joins TRBV7-9 to TRBJ1-2; D is possibly TRBD1 (6 bases). The germline gives CDR1 SEHNR, CDR2 FQNEAQ (reference sequence). V lost 5 bases and J lost 8, with 21 bases in between. This CDR3 comprises 15 residues. Here the CDR3 DNA reads TGTGCCAGCAGCGCCGACGGGGGGGCATGGGAAGGCTACACCTTC. Translated, it gives CASSADGGAWEGYTF.

Turning to this clone: The junction differs from germline at one of its ends, possibly a read error. V is TRBV15 and J is TRBJ1-1; perhaps TRBD1 as D (6 bases). This CDR3 has 12 residues. CDR1 is LNHNV, CDR2 YYDKDF, per germline (reference sequence). The CDR3 is CATSFRDTEAFF. CDR3 in DNA: TGTGCCACCAGCTTCCGGGACACCGAAGCTTTCTTT.

The chain carries TRBV5-1 and TRBJ2-1, with 10 bases aligning to TRBD1. Germline V gene sequence: CDR1 SGHRS, CDR2 YFSETQ. This CDR3 has 15 amino acids. The junction had 4 bases not matched to a gene; V was cut back by 2 bases and J by 5 bases. The CDR3 DNA reads TGCGCCAGCAGCTTCAGGACAGGGGGAAACAATGAGCAGTTCTTC. Its protein is CASSFRTGGNNEQFF.

This chain connects TRBV27 to TRBJ2-7; 8 nucleotides match TRBD2. The CDR3 loop spans 17 amino acids. Germline trimming cut 5 bases from V and 6 bases from J; bases unmatched to any gene: 18. Germline V gives CDR1 MNHEY, CDR2 SMNVEV (reference sequence). CDR3 sequence (DNA): TGTGCCAGCAGTCCGAGGCGGAGCGGGGGCGTCCCGGCCGAGCAGTACTTC. This sequence encodes CASSPRRSGGVPAEQYF.

The chain carries TRBV5-1 and TRBJ2-3; 8 nucleotides agree with TRBD2. CDR1 is SGHRS and CDR2 is YFSETQ in the germline V gene. The CDR3 spans 15 residues. J was trimmed by 0 bases and V by 4 bases; bases with no gene match: 4. Written as DNA, the CDR3 is TGCGCCAGCAGCGAAGCGGGGGCTAGCACAGATACGCAGTATTTT. This sequence encodes CASSEAGASTDTQYF.

This clone was picked up one time. The chain recombines TRBV13 with TRBJ2-7; 11 bases map to TRBD2. Germline lookup yields CDR1 PRHDT and CDR2 FYEKMQ (reference sequence). J was trimmed by 2 bases and V by 5 bases; bases with no gene match: 17. This CDR3 is built from 19 residues. This chain's CDR3 is CASSPYGTRLAGRPYEQYF. As DNA, the CDR3 is TGTGCCAGCAGCCCCTACGGAACCCGACTAGCGGGGCGCCCCTACGAGCAGTACTTC.

The chain combines TRBV19 with TRBJ2-2; 9 nucleotides match TRBD2. Germline trimming cut 4 bases from V and 3 bases from J; bases unmatched to any gene: 0. In germline, CDR1 is LNHDA, CDR2 SQIVND (reference sequence). The CDR3 consists of 14 residues. CDR3 region: CASSSGGDTGELFF. CDR3 DNA: TGTGCCAGTAGTAGCGGGGGGGACACCGGGGAGCTGTTTTTT.

This chain joins TRBV5-1 and TRBJ2-7, with a tentative D call TRBD2 (6 bases). CDR1 is SGHRS and CDR2 is YFSETQ in the germline V gene. The CDR3 length is 14 residues. Trimming shortened V by 0 bases and J by 2 bases, and 9 bases separated the two germline ends. In DNA form, the CDR3 reads TGCGCCAGCAGCTTGGCCGGGACTGCCTACGAGCAGTACTTC. Translated: CASSLAGTAYEQYF.

This clone has just one count. The chain recombines TRBV28 with TRBJ1-2; TRBD1 matches at 10 bases. The CDR3 extends over 13 amino acids. Germline V gives CDR1 MDHEN, CDR2 SYDVKM. Trimming took 2 bases from V and 6 from J; bases not matched to a gene: 0. The CDR3 protein is CASSLDRGHGYTF. In DNA, the CDR3 is TGTGCCAGCAGTTTAGACAGGGGGCATGGCTACACCTTC.

The chain links TRBV5-1 to TRBJ2-7; D possibly corresponds to TRBD1 (6 bases). The CDR3 totals 15 residues. Germline assignment: CDR1 SGHRS and CDR2 YFSETQ. V lost 2 bases and J 2 bases, leaving 14 bases between the germline ends. The CDR3 sequence: CASSFRAGVPYEQYF. Here the CDR3 DNA reads TGCGCCAGCAGCTTCAGGGCAGGGGTCCCCTACGAGCAGTACTTC.

The chain joins TRBV4-3 to TRBJ2-5, with 8 bases identical to TRBD2. Per the germline V gene, CDR1 is LGHNA and CDR2 is YSLEER. V shed 4 bases, J shed 2 bases, and the junction held 9 bases outside the gene matches. The CDR3 consists of 16 residues. CDR3 amino acids: CASSPLLAGGQETQYF. The CDR3 DNA reads as TGCGCCAGCAGCCCCCTACTCGCGGGGGGACAAGAGACCCAGTACTTC.

The chain joins TRBV7-2 to TRBJ2-2, with 10 nucleotides matching TRBD2. Germline-derived CDR1 and CDR2 are SGHTA and FQGNSA. CDR3 length equals 14 residues. Germline trimming cut 5 bases from V and 6 bases from J; bases unmatched to any gene: 3. The CDR3 is CASSPGLASGELFF. In DNA form, the CDR3 reads TGTGCCAGCAGCCCGGGACTAGCGTCCGGGGAGCTGTTTTTT.

The V and J genes are TRBV11-2 and TRBJ2-5, with 16 nucleotides matching TRBD2. V was clipped by 5 bases and J by 5 bases; unmatched bases: 5. The CDR3 runs 16 residues. Germline CDR1 reads SGHAT; CDR2 reads FQNNGV. The CDR3 region has the DNA TGTGCCAGCAGCCCTGAGGGACTAGCGGGGGGGGAGACCCAGTACTTC. Translation: CASSPEGLAGGETQYF.

This chain links TRBV4-1 with TRBJ1-1; D perhaps matches TRBD1 (5 bases). Trimming removed 4 bases from V and 0 bases from J, with 9 bases in between. This CDR3 has 14 amino acids. Per the germline V gene, CDR1 is MGHRA and CDR2 is YSYEKL. CDR3 loop: CASSPRGMNTEAFF. CDR3 in DNA: TGCGCCAGCAGCCCCCGGGGGATGAACACTGAAGCTTTCTTT.

The rearrangement links TRBV18 to TRBJ2-2, with unresolved D. Per the germline V gene, CDR1 is KGHSH and CDR2 is LQKENI. Trimming shortened V by 1 base and J by 2 bases, and 14 bases separated the two germline ends. The CDR3 has 17 residues. The CDR3 region has the DNA TGTGCCAGCTCACCACGGTTGATGCCGACAAACACCGGGGAGCTGTTTTTT. Protein sequence: CASSPRLMPTNTGELFF.

The V call is TRBV7-9, the J call TRBJ1-2; D unresolved. V lost 1 base and J lost 7, with 10 bases in between. CDR3 length: 13 residues. The germline V gene has CDR1 SEHNR and CDR2 FQNEAQ (reference sequence). CDR3 sequence: CASSLERPPGYTF. For the CDR3, the DNA is TGTGCCAGCAGCTTAGAGCGACCCCCTGGCTACACCTTC. Variable domain in full (rest from reference TRBV7-9 and TRBJ1-2): DTGVSQNPRHKITKRGQNVTFRCDPISEHNRLYWYRQTLGQGPEFLTYFQNEAQLEKSRLLSDRFSAERPKGSFSTLEIQRTEQGDSAMYLCASSLERPPGYTFGSGTRLTVV.